The T cell receptor beta chain under discussion was sequenced for a study of a mutant IDH1 vaccine in newly diagnosed glioma. A note on this clone: The target antigen is unknown.

The time point was: week 47, end of study. In every dose of vaccine, 300 ug of mutant IDH1 20-mer peptide was given alongside topical imiquimod. Per germline, CDR1 LNHDA and CDR2 SQIVND (reference sequence). The CDR3 runs to 14 residues. V lost 6 bases to trimming and J lost 2 bases, with 13 bases between them. Assay used: immunoSEQ multiplex PCR; TCRdb lists only in-frame clones, some missing. Altogether around 11,000 clones are present, around 81% being singletons, with the ten largest covering less than 20%. V is TRBV19 and J is TRBJ1-2; a weak D match, TRBD1 (6 bases). This specimen was PBMCs, taken from a glioma patient whose treatment included an IDH1 peptide vaccine. The receptor was derived from a man under 40 with glioma. CDR3 in amino acids: CASRSGGANYGYTF. The CDR3 bases are TGTGCCAGTAGGTCGGGGGGCGCGAACTATGGCTACACCTTC.